The 32 T cell receptor beta chains listed next were all sequenced from one sample in a study of blood T cell repertoires in COVID-19 (dated by TCRdb to about 2020). Libraries came from the immunoSEQ multiplex PCR assay. The clones in this table, taken by TCRdb from immuneACCESS, are in-frame only. Not every clone is retained; where verified, under half of the shortfall comes from an unresolved V gene, and the cause of the rest is unknown. In all, the sample holds around 200,000 clones, and 85% of those were seen once. The top ten clonotypes cover approximately 18% of the sample. Sequencing input: PBMCs or T cells enriched from blood (not recorded which). The source is a man aged 35 to 55 who had recovered from COVID-19.

The rearrangement uses TRBV5-1 and TRBJ2-7, with D tentatively TRBD1 (6 bases). Trimming removed 2 bases at V and 3 bases at J, with 9 bases between. The CDR3 consists of 13 residues. Germline V gives CDR1 SGHRS, CDR2 YFSETQ. The CDR3 DNA reads as TGCGCCAGCAGCTTACTACAGGGCTACGAGCAGTACTTC. Encoded protein: CASSLLQGYEQYF.

J is TRBJ2-7 and V is TRBV4-1, with a possible D match to TRBD2 (6 bases). The length of the CDR3 is 15 residues. The ends were cut back, 2 bases at V and 0 bases at J, with 11 bases in the middle. Germline loops: CDR1 MGHRA, CDR2 YSYEKL. The CDR3 loop is CASSQPRTNSYEQYF. Written as DNA, the CDR3 is TGCGCCAGCAGCCAACCTCGGACTAACTCCTACGAGCAGTACTTC.

This clone was picked up one time. V gene TRBV15 combines with J gene TRBJ2-7, with D possibly matching TRBD2 (5 bases). CDR3 length: 16 residues. The V end was cut by 5 bases, the J end by 5 bases, with 22 bases between. Germline lookup yields CDR1 LNHNV and CDR2 YYDKDF (reference sequence). The DNA for the CDR3 is TGTGCCACCAGCGGATCAACTCTACTAGAGCCCCACGAGCAGTACTTC. It encodes CATSGSTLLEPHEQYF.

V usage is TRBV2 and J usage is TRBJ1-2; tentatively, D is TRBD1 (5 bases). This CDR3 spans 14 amino acids. Germline V lookup: CDR1 SNHLY, CDR2 FYNNEI. Trimming took off 5 bases at V and 8 bases at J, with 18 bases between the two ends. The CDR3 DNA reads TGTGCCAGCAGTACCCAAACAGGATTCCGCGGCTACACCTTC. This codes for CASSTQTGFRGYTF.

This chain joins TRBV5-4 and TRBJ2-7, with 8 positions matching TRBD2. There are 14 residues in the CDR3. The germline gives CDR1 SGHNT, CDR2 YYREEE (reference sequence). Germline trimming cut 4 bases from V and 7 bases from J; bases unmatched to any gene: 10. The CDR3 is CASSPGTRDLEQYF. CDR3 sequence (DNA): TGTGCCAGCAGCCCCGGGACTAGGGATTTGGAGCAGTACTTC.

The genes are TRBV19 and TRBJ2-3; 10 bases are shared with TRBD1. Germline loops: CDR1 LNHDA, CDR2 SQIVND (reference sequence). The V gene end was trimmed by 3 bases and the J gene end by 1 base; junction bases not matched to a gene: 4. The CDR3 length is 16 residues. In DNA, the CDR3 is TGTGCCAGTAGTATGGACAGGGGGTTACGCACAGATACGCAGTATTTT. Amino acid sequence: CASSMDRGLRTDTQYF.

This chain uses TRBV25-1 with TRBJ1-1, with a tentative D call TRBD1 (5 bases). In germline, CDR1 is MGHDK, CDR2 SYGVNS. This CDR3 comprises 13 residues. V was pared by 7 bases and J by 7 bases, with 16 bases between. The chain's CDR3 is CASISNWGSEAFF. In nucleotides, the CDR3 is TGTGCCAGCATAAGCAACTGGGGCAGTGAAGCTTTCTTT.

This chain uses TRBV9 with TRBJ1-3, with 11 bases matching TRBD1. There are 18 residues in the CDR3. V shed 4 bases, J shed 0 bases, and the junction held 9 bases outside the gene matches. CDR1 and CDR2 (germline): SGDLS, YYNGEE. The CDR3 is CASSPSGQGAISGNTIYF. As DNA, the CDR3 is TGTGCCAGCAGCCCAAGCGGACAGGGGGCTATCTCTGGAAACACCATATATTTT.

The rearrangement uses TRBV12-3 or TRBV12-4 and TRBJ2-1, with D possibly being TRBD2 (7 bases). The CDR3 has 12 amino acids. The V end lost 8 bases, the J end lost 6 bases, and 11 bases lay between the germline ends. CDR3 region: CASWGGGNEQFF. DNA for the CDR3: TGTGCCAGCTGGGGAGGGGGCAATGAGCAGTTCTTC.

The rearrangement uses TRBV18 and TRBJ1-3, with 9 bases that match TRBD1. V shed 3 bases, J shed 3 bases, and the junction held 9 bases outside the gene matches. The CDR3 extends over 17 amino acids. CDR1 is KGHSH and CDR2 is LQKENI in the germline V gene. The CDR3 bases are TGTGCCAGCTCACCCTCCCATACAGGGGGCTATGGAAACACCATATATTTT. Translation: CASSPSHTGGYGNTIYF.

This chain joins TRBV7-2 and TRBJ1-4; 8 nucleotides agree with TRBD1. This CDR3 region has 15 residues. The germline V gene encodes CDR1 SGHTA and CDR2 FQGNSA. V dropped 3 bases and J dropped 5; count of bases not matched to a gene: 5. The CDR3 region is CASSLSGGRNEKLFF. CDR3 nucleotides: TGTGCCAGCAGCTTGTCAGGGGGCAGGAATGAAAAACTGTTTTTT.

This rearrangement joins TRBV7-9 to TRBJ2-7; a weak D match, TRBD2 (7 bases). V was pared by 4 bases and J by 6 bases, with 22 bases between. This CDR3 is built from 16 residues. In germline, CDR1 is SEHNR, CDR2 FQNEAQ (reference sequence). DNA for the CDR3: TGTGCCAGCAGCTCGGTAGGGGGGGCGAAGGTTTCCGAGCAGTACTTC. Translated, it gives CASSSVGGAKVSEQYF.

The chain employs TRBV5-8 and TRBJ1-1; 7 bases agree with TRBD1. CDR1 is SGHTS, CDR2 YDEGEE, per germline. The CDR3 runs 13 residues. Trimming cost V 4 bases and J 10 bases; bases outside gene matches: 10. The CDR3 DNA reads TGTGCCAGCAGCCAAACTACAGGGGTTGGAGCTTTCTTT. This translates into CASSQTTGVGAFF. Full variable domain (remainder filled in from reference TRBV5-8 and TRBJ1-1): EAGVTQSPTHLIKTRGQQATLRCSPISGHTSVYWYQQALGLGLQFLLWYDEGEERNRGNFPPRFSGRQFPNYSSELNVNALELEDSALYLCASSQTTGVGAFFGQGTRLTVV.

The chain is built from TRBV5-1 and TRBJ1-3; a weak D match, TRBD1 (5 bases). Germline loops: CDR1 SGHRS, CDR2 YFSETQ. CDR3 length: 16 residues. Trimming cost V 0 bases and J 1 base, with 11 bases left between them. CDR3 in DNA: TGCGCCAGCAGCTTGGAGGGGCAGCCATCTGGAAACACCATATATTTT. Translated: CASSLEGQPSGNTIYF.

The CDR3 spells CASTLFGGQETQYF. CDR3 in DNA: TGTGCCAGCACCCTTTTCGGGGGCCAAGAGACCCAGTACTTC. V gene TRBV7-9 combines with J gene TRBJ2-5; possible D gene TRBD2, 6 bases. Trimming took 7 bases from V and 1 from J, leaving 13 bases between them. The V gene's germline CDR1 is SEHNR and CDR2 FQNEAQ (reference sequence). The CDR3 covers 14 residues.

As DNA, the CDR3 is TGTGCCAGTATCGGTAGCGGGATTAACCCTGGGAGCTCCTACGAGCAGTACTTC. Encoded protein: CASIGSGINPGSSYEQYF. The chain employs TRBV19 and TRBJ2-7; 8 bases line up with TRBD2. V shed 7 bases, J shed 0 bases, and the junction held 17 bases outside the gene matches. CDR3 length: 18 residues. CDR1 and CDR2 from the germline V gene are LNHDA and SQIVND (reference sequence).

This sequence joins TRBV10-3 and TRBJ2-7, with TRBD1 matching over 9 bases. Germline V gene data show CDR1 as ENHRY and CDR2 as SYGVKD. The CDR3 sequence is 13 residues long. V lost 9 bases and J lost 2; bases outside the gene matches: 5. CDR3 bases: TGTGCCATGGGCGGGACAGGGACCTACGAGCAGTACTTC. This sequence encodes CAMGGTGTYEQYF.

The V gene is TRBV18, the J gene TRBJ2-7, with a weak D call TRBD2 (6 bases). V shed 2 bases and J shed 3 bases, with 14 bases lying between them. This CDR3 has 15 amino acids. CDR1 is KGHSH, CDR2 LQKENI, per germline. For the CDR3, the DNA is TGTGCCAGCTCACCAGGCCCGGGAGCAGGCTACGAGCAGTACTTC. It is translated as CASSPGPGAGYEQYF.

The genes are TRBV7-8 and TRBJ1-3; D remains ambiguous. Germline-derived CDR1 and CDR2 are SGHVS and FQNEAQ. With 2 bases removed from V and 4 bases from J, the gap between germline ends came to 12 bases. The CDR3 loop spans 15 amino acids. The CDR3 nucleotides are TGTGCCAGCAGCTTAACGGGAACACGGGGAAACACCATATATTTT. Translated: CASSLTGTRGNTIYF.

This clone has just one count. The CDR3 DNA follows: TGTGCCAGCACCCCAGACAGGGCAACTGAAGCTTTCTTT. It translates to CASTPDRATEAFF. The genes are TRBV11-1 and TRBJ1-1; the match to TRBD1 covers 7 bases. The germline CDR1 and CDR2 sequences are SGHAT and FQDESV (reference sequence). V shed 7 bases and J 5 bases; nucleotides not matched to a gene: 7. The CDR3 has 13 amino acids.

The V and J genes are TRBV6-2 or TRBV6-3 and TRBJ1-2; D gene ambiguous. Between the trimmed V and J ends, which lost 4 bases and 4 bases, there was a span of 10 bases. Germline-derived CDR1 and CDR2 are MNHEY and SVGEGT. The CDR3 loop spans 13 amino acids. The CDR3 nucleotides read TGTGCCAGCAGTTCTAGATCCCTCTATGGCTACACCTTC. It yields the protein CASSSRSLYGYTF.

CDR3 amino acids: CASSIAGGGYTF. CDR3 DNA sequence: TGTGCCAGTAGTATCGCAGGGGGTGGCTACACCTTC. The chain links TRBV19 to TRBJ1-2; 7 positions match TRBD1. The CDR3 totals 12 residues. V shed 3 bases and J 7 bases; nucleotides not matched to a gene: 2. Per the germline V gene, CDR1 is LNHDA and CDR2 is SQIVND (reference sequence).

CDR3 in amino acids: CASSTGTGTREQYF. The CDR3 coding sequence is TGTGCCAGCAGTACCGGGACAGGGACTCGCGAGCAGTACTTC. The rearrangement joins TRBV28 to TRBJ2-7, with 9 bases matching TRBD1. The J segment lost 6 bases and the V segment lost 5 bases, leaving 8 bases of the junction unmatched. Germline V gene lookup returns CDR1 MDHEN and CDR2 SYDVKM. This CDR3 spans 14 amino acids.

The chain couples TRBV29-1 to TRBJ1-1; perhaps TRBD1 as D (6 bases). This CDR3 is built from 12 residues. The germline V and J ends were trimmed by 0 bases and 6 bases, with 8 bases remaining between them. CDR1 is SQVTM, CDR2 ANQGSEA, per germline. In DNA form, the CDR3 reads TGCAGCGTTGAAGACAGGGGCCCTGAAGCTTTCTTT. It codes for CSVEDRGPEAFF.

The rearrangement links TRBV19 to TRBJ1-1, with 8 bases lining up with TRBD1. After removal of 9 bases from V and 1 base from J, the junction contained 7 bases not matched to a gene. CDR1 and CDR2 (germline): LNHDA, SQIVND (reference sequence). The CDR3 length is 14 residues. The CDR3 spells CASRTGLGNTEAFF. The CDR3 bases are TGTGCCAGCCGGACAGGGTTAGGGAACACTGAAGCTTTCTTT.

CDR3 in amino acids: CASSEPGDEKLFF. The CDR3 coding sequence is TGTGCCAGCAGTGAACCAGGGGATGAAAAACTGTTTTTT. The J gene is TRBJ1-4, the V gene TRBV25-1; D is perhaps TRBD1 (6 bases). V lost 2 bases to trimming and J lost 6 bases, with 7 bases between them. In germline, CDR1 is MGHDK, CDR2 SYGVNS. CDR3 length: 13 residues.

The rearrangement links TRBV5-1 to TRBJ2-7; a possible D gene is TRBD1 (6 bases). V was shortened by 2 bases and J by 2 bases, with 11 bases between the two germline ends. Germline assignment: CDR1 SGHRS and CDR2 YFSETQ. This CDR3 contains 14 residues. The CDR3 sequence: CASSLDPGAYEQYF. The DNA of the CDR3 is TGCGCCAGCAGCTTAGACCCAGGGGCCTACGAGCAGTACTTC.

The CDR3 reads CATSEEPSGQRPTGELFF. The CDR3, as DNA: TGTGCCACCAGCGAGGAACCCTCCGGACAGAGGCCGACCGGGGAGCTGTTTTTT. This sequence joins TRBV15 and TRBJ2-2, with a possible D match to TRBD1 (6 bases). The CDR3 spans 18 residues. Germline CDR1 is LNHNV and CDR2 is YYDKDF (reference sequence). V dropped 5 bases and J dropped 5 bases, with 24 bases sitting between them.

The chain couples TRBV18 to TRBJ2-7; D remains unclear. The V gene lost 4 bases and the J gene lost 2 bases, with 9 bases spanning the gap. The CDR3 length is 13 residues. CDR1 KGHSH and CDR2 LQKENI come from the germline V gene. This CDR3 is CASSQSSTYEQYF. CDR3 DNA: TGTGCCAGCTCACAGAGTAGTACCTACGAGCAGTACTTC.

The CDR3 sequence: CASRQGRSYGYTF. CDR3 coding DNA: TGTGCCTCGAGACAGGGGCGATCCTATGGCTACACCTTC. The chain uses TRBV30 and TRBJ1-2, with 8 bases fitting TRBD1. CDR1 is GTSNPN and CDR2 is SVGIG in the germline V gene (reference sequence). This CDR3 comprises 13 residues. After removal of 7 bases from V and 4 bases from J, the junction contained 8 bases not matched to a gene.

V gene TRBV5-1 combines with J gene TRBJ2-7; 7 positions agree with TRBD1. Per germline, CDR1 SGHRS and CDR2 YFSETQ. V shed 0 bases and J 5 bases; nucleotides not matched to a gene: 5. The CDR3 contains 14 residues. CDR3 sequence (DNA): TGCGCCAGCAGCTTGGTAGGGGGCAGGAACGAGCAGTACTTC. Translated, it gives CASSLVGGRNEQYF. Variable domain in full (rest from reference TRBV5-1 and TRBJ2-7): KAGVTQTPRYLIKTRGQQVTLSCSPISGHRSVSWYQQTPGQGLQFLFEYFSETQRNKGNFPGRFSGRQFSNSRSEMNVSTLELGDSALYLCASSLVGGRNEQYFGPGTRLTVT.

Note on this clone: At the DNA level, this CDR3 is encoded by other sequences in the same sample as well. The chain is built from TRBV18 and TRBJ2-7; 10 positions match TRBD2. The CDR3 is 14 residues long. CDR1 and CDR2 (germline): KGHSH, LQKENI. J lost 2 bases, V lost 3 bases, and 1 base had no gene match. The CDR3 nucleotides are TGTGCCAGCTCACCTACTAGCGGGACCTACGAGCAGTACTTC. Protein: CASSPTSGTYEQYF.